Presented here are 3 T cell receptor beta chains from one specimen sequenced in a study of T-cell reconstitution after alpha-beta-depleted transplantation in children. The TCRbeta library incorporated unique molecular identifiers. TCRdb recomputed calls from the PCR reads with MiXCR, one row per CDR3 protein. The table has roughly 100,000 distinct CDR3 sequences, less than 6% seen once; the top ten hold 5.5% to 6.5%. The sample consisted of PBMCs, mostly from graft donor cells, taken 60 days after TCRalphabeta/CD19-depleted stem cell transplant. The source of these receptors is a female patient aged 2-9 years who had a stem cell transplant for Fanconi anemia, so the T cells may come from the graft donor.

This clonotype occurred a few times. This sequence joins TRBV7-8 and TRBJ2-7; no reliable D call. V gave up 7 bases and J gave up 2 bases, with 15 bases separating them. This CDR3 comprises 14 residues. In germline, CDR1 is SGHVS, CDR2 FQNEAQ. This chain's CDR3 is CASTQDILAYEQYF. The CDR3 bases are TGTGCCAGCACCCAAGACATATTAGCCTACGAGCAGTACTTC.

This clonotype was recorded at least ten times. This rearrangement joins TRBV12-3 or TRBV12-4 to TRBJ2-2; D perhaps matches TRBD2 (6 bases). CDR3 length equals 16 residues. Trimming shortened V by 6 bases and J by 7 bases, and 21 bases separated the two germline ends. CDR3 sequence: CASSLLPGEENGELFF. CDR3 bases: TGTGCCAGCAGCCTACTCCCGGGAGAAGAGAACGGGGAGCTGTTTTTT.

Many counts were recorded for this clonotype. The CDR3 here is CASSFQETQYF. The CDR3 nucleotides are TGCGCCAGCAGCTTCCAAGAGACCCAGTACTTC. The rearrangement joins TRBV5-1 to TRBJ2-5; no firm D call. CDR1 is SGHRS, CDR2 YFSETQ, per germline. V dropped 2 bases and J dropped 1 base, with 0 bases sitting between them. This CDR3 spans 11 amino acids.